The 16 T cell receptor beta chains below come from one sample, sequenced in a study of shared clonotypes between healthy human individuals. The method was immunoSEQ multiplex PCR; TCRdb's version includes in-frame clones alone and lacks a portion of them. The table shows around 990,000 clones, with roughly 77% occurring only once. The sample was memory CD4+ T cells from PBMCs. Subset given: CD45RA-negative fraction. The source is a man aged 18 to 29 in good health. Some clones in this sample may be carry-over from other donors' samples.

Of note for this clone: Compared with germline, one end of the junction differs, possibly owing to a read error. J is TRBJ2-7 and V is TRBV28, with TRBD1 matching 10 bases. This CDR3 is 13 amino acids long. Germline V lookup: CDR1 MDHEN, CDR2 SYDVKM. This chain's CDR3 is CASSTLQRGQGKF. The CDR3 DNA reads TGTGCCAGCAGCACACTACAACGGGGACAGGGGAAGTTC.

This clone was detected only once. The chain carries TRBV5-1 and TRBJ2-1; D might be TRBD1 (6 bases). The CDR3 extends over 15 amino acids. V dropped 0 bases and J dropped 8 bases, with 15 bases sitting between them. CDR1 and CDR2 from the germline V gene are SGHRS and YFSETQ. CDR3 in amino acids: CASSLGQEKIDEQFF. CDR3 coding DNA: TGCGCCAGCAGCTTGGGACAGGAGAAAATTGATGAGCAGTTCTTC.

The V and J genes are TRBV5-5 and TRBJ2-2; 13 bases agree with TRBD2. The germline V gene encodes CDR1 SGHKS and CDR2 YYEKEE (reference sequence). The length of the CDR3 is 16 residues. Trimming removed 2 bases from V and 10 bases from J; junction bases left unmatched: 8. The CDR3 DNA follows: TGTGCCAGCAGCTTCCGACTAGCGGGAGGCCTTAAGGAGCTGTTTTTT. This gives the protein CASSFRLAGGLKELFF. Complete variable domain (other parts from reference TRBV5-5 and TRBJ2-2): DAGVTQSPTHLIKTRGQQVTLRCSPISGHKSVSWYQQVLGQGPQFIFQYYEKEERGRGNFPDRFSARQFPNYSSELNVNALLLGDSALYLCASSFRLAGGLKELFFGEGSRLTVL.

The V call is TRBV28, the J call TRBJ2-5, with 9 bases lining up with TRBD2. With 7 bases clipped from V and 5 bases from J, the junction kept 8 bases outside the gene matches. CDR3 length: 14 amino acids. Per the germline V gene, CDR1 is MDHEN and CDR2 is SYDVKM. CDR3 in DNA: TGTGCCAGCATCAGAGCGGGAGGAGGGGAGACCCAGTACTTC. This codes for CASIRAGGGETQYF.

The chain carries TRBV7-9 and TRBJ2-1, with D unresolved. Germline V lookup: CDR1 SEHNR, CDR2 FQNEAQ (reference sequence). This CDR3 is 12 amino acids long. Deletions cut 0 bases from V and 11 bases from J, with 8 bases between. The CDR3 spells CASSLADLQQFF. CDR3 coding DNA: TGTGCCAGCAGCTTAGCTGACCTCCAGCAGTTCTTC. The full variable domain, in which reference TRBV7-9 and TRBJ2-1 provide the parts outside the CDR3, is DTGVSQNPRHKITKRGQNVTFRCDPISEHNRLYWYRQTLGQGPEFLTYFQNEAQLEKSRLLSDRFSAERPKGSFSTLEIQRTEQGDSAMYLCASSLADLQQFFGPGTRLTVL.

The chain recombines TRBV5-6 with TRBJ2-1; D remains ambiguous. The CDR3 extends over 13 amino acids. Trimming took off 4 bases at V and 8 bases at J, with 13 bases between the two ends. Germline V CDR1 and CDR2: SGHDT, YYEEEE. CDR3: CASSPWGWDEQFF. The CDR3 DNA reads as TGTGCCAGCAGCCCCTGGGGTTGGGATGAGCAGTTCTTC.

The sample holds one count of this clone. The chain has TRBV10-2 and TRBJ2-4, with 9 bases that match TRBD1. The ends lost 1 base at V and 6 bases at J; junction bases unmatched: 7. The CDR3 loop spans 16 amino acids. Germline values: CDR1 WSHSY, CDR2 SAAADI. This CDR3 is CASSEWTGTGRNIQYF. The CDR3 coding sequence is TGCGCCAGCAGTGAGTGGACCGGGACAGGGAGAAACATTCAGTACTTC.

Only one count was recorded for this clone. The chain combines TRBV19 with TRBJ1-2; D is perhaps TRBD1 (6 bases). The CDR3 length is 14 residues. V lost 10 bases and J lost 5, with 20 bases in between. The V gene's germline CDR1 is LNHDA and CDR2 SQIVND (reference sequence). CDR3 region: CATKGGQRVYGYTF. The CDR3 DNA sequence: TGTGCCACCAAAGGAGGACAGAGGGTTTATGGCTACACCTTC. Based on the CDR3 plus reference TRBV19 and TRBJ1-2, the full variable domain is DGGITQSPKYLFRKEGQNVTLSCEQNLNHDAMYWYRQDPGQGLRLIYYSQIVNDFQKGDIAEGYSVSREKKESFPLTVTSAQKNPTAFYLCATKGGQRVYGYTFGSGTRLTVV.

This chain uses TRBV5-1 with TRBJ2-3, with TRBD2 identical over 11 bases. CDR3 length equals 16 residues. The V segment lost 3 bases and the J segment 5 bases; nucleotides outside the gene matches: 8. The germline gives CDR1 SGHRS, CDR2 YFSETQ. The CDR3 DNA reads as TGCGCCAGCAGCTGGGTAGCGGGAGGGCAGGGAGATACGCAGTATTTT. Its translation: CASSWVAGGQGDTQYF.

CDR3 residues: CAWSLETLVLTF. The CDR3 region has the DNA TGTGCCTGGAGTCTAGAAACCCTCGTCCTGACTTTC. V and J are TRBV30 and TRBJ2-6; D unclear. Germline assignment: CDR1 GTSNPN and CDR2 SVGIG (reference sequence). Deletions cut 2 bases from V and 12 bases from J, with 11 bases between. The CDR3 has 12 residues.

The chain links TRBV5-8 to TRBJ2-7; 7 bases map to TRBD2. Germline trimming cut 0 bases from V and 4 bases from J; bases unmatched to any gene: 7. This CDR3 is 15 amino acids long. Per the germline V gene, CDR1 is SGHTS and CDR2 is YDEGEE. CDR3 DNA sequence: TGTGCCAGCAGCTTGGTTTCGGGACTAACTTACGAGCAGTACTTC. Its translation: CASSLVSGLTYEQYF.

The CDR3 nucleotides are TGTGCCAGTAGTGTCGGCAGGGGTGCCTACGAGCAGTACTTC. This sequence encodes CASSVGRGAYEQYF. The V and J genes are TRBV19 and TRBJ2-7, with a tentative D call TRBD1 (6 bases). This CDR3 is 14 amino acids long. Trimming removed 5 bases at V and 2 bases at J, with 13 bases between. Germline assignment: CDR1 LNHDA and CDR2 SQIVND (reference sequence).

The chain joins TRBV7-9 to TRBJ2-6; D remains ambiguous. The CDR3 is 18 residues long. Trimming took off 1 base at V and 0 bases at J, with 13 bases between the two ends. Germline V gives CDR1 SEHNR, CDR2 FQNEAQ (reference sequence). Written as DNA, the CDR3 is TGTGCCAGCAGCTTAGGTGCCACTTTCGCCTCTGGGGCCAACGTCCTGACTTTC. This translates into CASSLGATFASGANVLTF.

A word on this clone: A read error may explain this, as a much larger clone is one base away. The chain employs TRBV25-1 and TRBJ2-4; 8 bases map to TRBD2. Germline V gene lookup returns CDR1 MGHDK and CDR2 SYGVNS. This CDR3 is 17 amino acids long. CDR3 sequence: CASSGRVAGSAKSIQYF. DNA of the CDR3: TGTGCCAGCAGTGGACGGGTAGCGGGATCAGCCAAAAGCATTCAGTACTTC.

The V gene is TRBV6-1, the J gene TRBJ1-3, with D perhaps TRBD1 (6 bases). The CDR3 runs 13 residues. Germline V gene sequence: CDR1 MNHNS, CDR2 SASEGT. V lost 8 bases to trimming and J lost 2 bases, with 10 bases between them. CDR3 loop: CASHRAAGNTIYF. CDR3 sequence (DNA): TGTGCCAGCCACAGGGCTGCTGGAAACACCATATATTTT.

J is TRBJ1-2 and V is TRBV29-1, with 8 bases that match TRBD1. The CDR3 is 13 residues long. Losses at the gene ends were 6 bases for V and 8 bases for J; bases not matched to a gene: 11. Per germline, CDR1 SQVTM and CDR2 ANQGSEA. CDR3 region: CSVADREEEGYTF. The DNA for the CDR3 is TGCAGCGTGGCGGACAGGGAGGAAGAAGGCTACACCTTC.